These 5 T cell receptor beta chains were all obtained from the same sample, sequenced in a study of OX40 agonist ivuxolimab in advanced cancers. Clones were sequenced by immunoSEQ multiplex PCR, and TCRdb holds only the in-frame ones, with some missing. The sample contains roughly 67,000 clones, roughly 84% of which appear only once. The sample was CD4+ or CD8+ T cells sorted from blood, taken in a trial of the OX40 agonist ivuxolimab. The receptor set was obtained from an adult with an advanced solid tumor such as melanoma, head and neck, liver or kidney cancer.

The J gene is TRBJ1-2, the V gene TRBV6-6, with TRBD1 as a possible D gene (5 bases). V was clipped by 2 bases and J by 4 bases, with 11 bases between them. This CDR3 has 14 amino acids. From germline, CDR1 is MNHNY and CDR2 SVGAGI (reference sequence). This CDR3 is CASSYQGASYGYTF. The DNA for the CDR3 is TGTGCCAGCAGTTACCAGGGCGCCAGCTATGGCTACACCTTC.

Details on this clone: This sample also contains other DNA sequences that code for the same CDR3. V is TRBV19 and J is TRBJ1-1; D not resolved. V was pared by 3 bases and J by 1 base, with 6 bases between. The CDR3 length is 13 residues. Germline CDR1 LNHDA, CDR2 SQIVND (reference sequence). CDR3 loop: CASSISGNTEAFF. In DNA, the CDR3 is TGTGCCAGTAGTATTTCGGGGAACACTGAAGCTTTCTTT.

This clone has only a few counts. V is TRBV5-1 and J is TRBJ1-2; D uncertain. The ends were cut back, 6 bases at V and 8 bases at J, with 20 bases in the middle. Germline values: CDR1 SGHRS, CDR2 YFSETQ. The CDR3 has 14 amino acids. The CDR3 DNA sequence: TGCGCCAGCACTCAGGAGGCCGGGGAGGACGGCTACACCTTC. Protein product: CASTQEAGEDGYTF.

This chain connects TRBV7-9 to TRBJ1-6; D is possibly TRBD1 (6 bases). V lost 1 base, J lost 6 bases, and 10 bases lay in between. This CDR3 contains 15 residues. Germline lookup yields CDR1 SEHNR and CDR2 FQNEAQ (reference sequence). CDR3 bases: TGTGCCAGCAGCTTAGGGACAGTGCGTAATTCACCCCTCCACTTT. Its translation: CASSLGTVRNSPLHF.

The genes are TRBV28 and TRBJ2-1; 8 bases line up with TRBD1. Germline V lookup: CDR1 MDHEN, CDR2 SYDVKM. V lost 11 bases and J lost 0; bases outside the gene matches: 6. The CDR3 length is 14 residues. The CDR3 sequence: CAAGGRSSYNEQFF. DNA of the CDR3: TGTGCCGCAGGGGGCCGCAGCTCCTACAATGAGCAGTTCTTC.